One sample yielded the 13 T cell receptor beta chains listed below, sequenced in a study of cytomegalovirus exposure and HLA in healthy donors. Primers for the PCR totalled 60 Vbeta and 13 Jbeta. Clones were sequenced by immunoSEQ multiplex PCR, and TCRdb holds only the in-frame ones, with some missing. This table has roughly 140,000 clones, about 80% appearing once. The sequencing sample was made of PBMCs. Every receptor here comes from a middle-aged man in good health and CMV-seropositive.

The table lists this clone with a count of one. The chain is built from TRBV5-4 and TRBJ2-5, with 7 positions matching TRBD1. V dropped 4 bases and J dropped 0; count of bases not matched to a gene: 3. Germline values: CDR1 SGHNT, CDR2 YYREEE (reference sequence). The CDR3 contains 14 residues. This CDR3 reads CASSRGTDQETQYF. CDR3 bases: TGTGCCAGCAGCCGTGGGACAGACCAAGAGACCCAGTACTTC.

V and J are TRBV5-6 and TRBJ2-7, with 8 nucleotides matching TRBD1. The CDR3 is 14 amino acids. With V trimmed by 1 base and J by 3 bases, 3 bases remained unmatched. Germline V CDR1 and CDR2: SGHDT, YYEEEE. CDR3 in DNA: TGTGCCAGCAGCTTGACGGGACAGGACTACGAGCAGTACTTC. Encoded protein: CASSLTGQDYEQYF.

The gene calls are TRBV2 and TRBJ2-1; 7 bases line up with TRBD1. The CDR3 is made up of 13 amino acids. V trimming: 6 bases; J trimming: 5 bases; junction bases outside the gene matches: 4. CDR1 and CDR2 (germline): SNHLY, FYNNEI. CDR3 DNA sequence: TGTGCCAGCAGGCAGGGACAGAACAATGAGCAGTTCTTC. This translates into CASRQGQNNEQFF.

This CDR3 is CASSPPGQSYEQYF. As DNA, the CDR3 is TGTGCCAGCAGCCCCCCGGGACAAAGCTACGAGCAGTACTTC. The chain is built from TRBV7-9 and TRBJ2-7, with D perhaps matching TRBD1 (6 bases). The CDR3 length is 14 residues. The germline V gene has CDR1 SEHNR and CDR2 FQNEAQ (reference sequence). V lost 5 bases to trimming and J lost 3 bases, with 14 bases between them.

The chain couples TRBV6-6 to TRBJ2-7; D perhaps matches TRBD2 (7 bases). This CDR3 has 14 amino acids. The germline V gene has CDR1 MNHNY and CDR2 SVGAGI (reference sequence). Trimming shortened V by 5 bases and J by 3 bases, and 14 bases separated the two germline ends. The CDR3 loop is CASSMGGARYEQYF. In nucleotides, the CDR3 is TGTGCCAGCAGTATGGGGGGGGCCCGCTACGAGCAGTACTTC.

This clone appeared once. The V gene is TRBV25-1, the J gene TRBJ1-2, with TRBD1 matching over 9 bases. CDR1 is MGHDK, CDR2 SYGVNS, per germline. J lost 6 bases, V lost 5 bases, and 10 bases had no gene match. The CDR3 loop spans 15 amino acids. The CDR3 is CASSFPGQGKDGYTF. DNA of the CDR3: TGTGCCAGCAGTTTCCCGGGACAGGGCAAGGATGGCTACACCTTC.

Of note for this clone: Relative to the germline gene, one junction end is altered; a read error may explain this. The rearrangement links TRBV18 to TRBJ2-7; D possibly corresponds to TRBD1 (6 bases). This CDR3 spans 13 amino acids. CDR1 is KGHSH, CDR2 LQKENI, per germline. The CDR3 sequence: CASSRGDTARGEF. CDR3 coding DNA: TGTGCCAGCTCTCGAGGCGATACCGCCAGGGGAGAGTTC.

J is TRBJ2-1 and V is TRBV7-9; 13 bases map to TRBD2. After removal of 6 bases from V and 5 bases from J, the junction contained 4 bases not matched to a gene. The germline V gene has CDR1 SEHNR and CDR2 FQNEAQ (reference sequence). This CDR3 contains 15 residues. CDR3 amino acids: CASRLAGGMHNEQFF. The CDR3 nucleotides read TGTGCCAGCAGACTAGCGGGGGGGATGCACAATGAGCAGTTCTTC.

This clone was detected once. The gene calls are TRBV27 and TRBJ2-3; 13 bases map to TRBD2. V was pared by 1 base and J by 0 bases, with 19 bases of the junction left unmatched. CDR3 size: 23 residues. CDR1 MNHEY and CDR2 SMNVEV come from the germline V gene (reference sequence). The CDR3 bases are TGTGCCAGCAGTTTATATATGGCCCTCGGACTAGCGGGAGCACTATCTAGCACAGATACGCAGTATTTT. Translation gives CASSLYMALGLAGALSSTDTQYF.

This clone was seen once. The J gene is TRBJ1-4, the V gene TRBV2; 7 nucleotides line up with TRBD1. The CDR3 runs 14 residues. Germline loops: CDR1 SNHLY, CDR2 FYNNEI. Germline trimming cut 2 bases from V and 5 bases from J; bases unmatched to any gene: 2. The CDR3 region is CASSEKQGNEKLFF. The CDR3 bases are TGTGCCAGCAGTGAAAAACAGGGGAATGAAAAACTGTTTTTT.

The chain uses TRBV4-2 and TRBJ1-1; 9 bases map to TRBD1. Germline CDR1 is LGHNA and CDR2 is YNFKEQ. The CDR3 contains 17 residues. V was clipped by 4 bases and J by 4 bases; unmatched bases: 13. CDR3 sequence: CASSRLQGAQGGTEAFF. The DNA of the CDR3 is TGTGCCAGCAGCCGGTTACAGGGGGCCCAGGGTGGCACTGAAGCTTTCTTT.

The gene calls are TRBV5-4 and TRBJ2-3, with D perhaps matching TRBD1 (6 bases). The CDR3 has 15 amino acids. With 4 bases removed from V and 1 base from J, the gap between germline ends came to 13 bases. Looked up from germline, CDR1 is SGHNT and CDR2 is YYREEE (reference sequence). The CDR3 region is CASSDQRTGTDTQYF. CDR3 in DNA: TGTGCCAGCAGCGACCAAAGGACAGGCACAGATACGCAGTATTTT.

The chain has TRBV30 and TRBJ2-5; a possible D gene is TRBD2 (5 bases). Trimming pared 2 bases from V and 4 bases from J, leaving 11 bases between. In germline, CDR1 is GTSNPN, CDR2 SVGIG (reference sequence). CDR3 length: 13 amino acids. CDR3 coding DNA: TGTGCCTGGAGTCAACTAGGAGTAGAGACCCAGTACTTC. It yields the protein CAWSQLGVETQYF.